Listed here are 7 T cell receptor beta chains from one sample, sequenced in a study of beta chain features in type 1 diabetes. cDNA synthesis used the whole RNA isolate, giving expressed TCRB sequences. Method: immunoSEQ multiplex PCR; TCRdb's copy keeps in-frame clones and lacks some. The data contain 300,000 to 400,000 clones, approximately 9.9% of them singletons. Specimen: naive CD4+ T cells from blood. The receptor source for this set is a young woman in good health.

This clone turned up a few times. The CDR3 loop is CASRPRTSGRGADTQYF. The CDR3 region has the DNA TGTGCCAGCAGGCCCAGGACTAGCGGGAGGGGAGCAGATACGCAGTATTTT. The V call is TRBV7-2, the J call TRBJ2-3; 15 bases match TRBD2. The CDR3 covers 17 residues. V lost 6 bases to trimming and J lost 4 bases; unmatched junction nucleotides: 8. Germline CDR1 SGHTA, CDR2 FQGNSA.

The rearrangement joins TRBV4-2 to TRBJ1-5; no definite D call. Trimming cost V 0 bases and J 7 bases, with 7 bases left between them. In germline, CDR1 is LGHNA, CDR2 YNFKEQ. The CDR3 length is 13 residues. The DNA for the CDR3 is TGTGCCAGCAGCCAAGATTGGGCCCAGCCCCAGCATTTT. It yields the protein CASSQDWAQPQHF.

The chain's CDR3 is CASSTGTASYEQYF. CDR3 in DNA: TGTGCCAGCAGCACCGGGACAGCCTCCTACGAGCAGTACTTC. This chain uses TRBV7-3 with TRBJ2-7, with TRBD1 matching over 7 bases. The CDR3 totals 14 residues. J was trimmed by 0 bases and V by 5 bases; bases with no gene match: 4. Germline CDR1 SGHTA, CDR2 FQGTGA.

The chain links TRBV27 to TRBJ2-6; no firm D call. Per the germline V gene, CDR1 is MNHEY and CDR2 is SMNVEV (reference sequence). The CDR3 length is 15 residues. Trimming took 1 base from V and 0 from J, leaving 4 bases between them. The CDR3 reads CASSLWSSGANVLTF. CDR3 DNA: TGTGCCAGCAGTTTATGGAGCTCTGGGGCCAACGTCCTGACTTTC.

This clone appeared a few times. The same CDR3 is also encoded by other DNA sequences in this sample. The chain recombines TRBV30 with TRBJ2-1; 10 positions match TRBD2. Per germline, CDR1 GTSNPN and CDR2 SVGIG (reference sequence). The CDR3 is 14 residues long. Trimming cost V 1 base and J 3 bases; bases outside gene matches: 0. CDR3 DNA sequence: TGTGCCTGGAGTGGACTAGCGGGCTACAATGAGCAGTTCTTC. As protein: CAWSGLAGYNEQFF.

This clone was seen only a few times. The chain links TRBV5-6 to TRBJ2-5; TRBD1 matches 7 bases. Per germline, CDR1 SGHDT and CDR2 YYEEEE. The CDR3 covers 13 residues. After removal of 5 bases from V and 4 bases from J, the junction contained 5 bases not matched to a gene. The CDR3 protein is CASSRQGGETQYF. The DNA for the CDR3 is TGTGCCAGCAGTCGACAGGGTGGAGAGACCCAGTACTTC.

V is TRBV5-4 and J is TRBJ2-3; 10 positions agree with TRBD2. The V gene end was trimmed by 4 bases and the J gene end by 1 base; junction bases not matched to a gene: 9. CDR3 size: 17 residues. CDR1 is SGHNT, CDR2 YYREEE, per germline (reference sequence). CDR3 sequence: CASSTSLAGVGTDTQYF. As DNA, the CDR3 is TGTGCCAGCAGCACCAGCCTAGCGGGAGTGGGCACAGATACGCAGTATTTT. The variable domain in full, with the rest retrieved from reference TRBV5-4 and TRBJ2-3, is ETGVTQSPTHLIKTRGQQVTLRCSSQSGHNTVSWYQQALGQGPQFIFQYYREEENGRGNFPPRFSGLQFPNYSSELNVNALELDDSALYLCASSTSLAGVGTDTQYFGPGTRLTVL.